This T cell receptor beta chain is from a study of blood T cell repertoires in COVID-19. The V segment lost 3 bases and the J segment 6 bases; nucleotides outside the gene matches: 4. CDR3 length equals 13 residues. CDR1 is DFQATT and CDR2 is SNEGSKA in the germline V gene (reference sequence). How the authors handled the data: Amplification of reference gene primers was used by the study to estimate nucleated cell counts. Sequencing used immunoSEQ multiplex PCR; TCRdb keeps in-frame clones, though not all of them. The V and J calls and the clone size are those of that table, but D and trimming were determined from the DNA. The table has roughly 110,000 clones, 80% to 85% seen once.

This TCR was sampled from a human donor in a cohort sampled during active COVID-19. This chain connects TRBV20-1 to TRBJ2-1; 8 positions match TRBD2. Input material: peripheral blood. This CDR3 reads CSASSGASNEQFF. The CDR3 nucleotides are TGCAGTGCTAGTAGCGGGGCCTCCAATGAGCAGTTCTTC.